Each of the 9 T cell receptor beta chains below was sequenced from the same sample in a study of blood T cell repertoires in COVID-19. Produced via immunoSEQ multiplex PCR; TCRdb's table is partial and in-frame only. Of approximately 210,000 clones in the sample, approximately 84% were seen once. The material sequenced was PBMCs or T cells enriched from blood (not recorded which). The origin of the receptors is a man aged 35 to 55 who had recovered from COVID-19.

V is TRBV2 and J is TRBJ2-2; possibly TRBD2 for D (5 bases). This CDR3 spans 15 amino acids. V was pared by 4 bases and J by 0 bases, with 9 bases between. CDR1 SNHLY and CDR2 FYNNEI come from the germline V gene. The CDR3 DNA reads TGTGCCAGCAGTGTAACTAGTCCGAACACCGGGGAGCTGTTTTTT. Protein product: CASSVTSPNTGELFF.

The chain is built from TRBV28 and TRBJ1-5; no definite D call. The CDR3 is 17 residues long. V lost 5 bases, J lost 2 bases, and 19 bases lay in between. Looked up from germline, CDR1 is MDHEN and CDR2 is SYDVKM. CDR3 residues: CASSPQTQPRRNQPQHF. CDR3 nucleotides: TGTGCCAGCAGTCCTCAGACTCAACCTCGGCGCAATCAGCCCCAGCATTTT.

V gene TRBV6-1 combines with J gene TRBJ1-5; the match to TRBD1 covers 8 bases. Germline assignment: CDR1 MNHNS and CDR2 SASEGT. Germline trimming cut 4 bases from V and 1 base from J; bases unmatched to any gene: 6. The CDR3 spans 16 residues. This chain's CDR3 is CASSARPGGSNQPQHF. The CDR3 nucleotides are TGTGCCAGCAGTGCCCGGCCAGGGGGCAGCAATCAGCCCCAGCATTTT.

This sequence joins TRBV5-5 and TRBJ1-3, with a weak D call TRBD1 (6 bases). CDR1 and CDR2 (germline): SGHKS, YYEKEE (reference sequence). V shed 3 bases and J shed 3 bases, with 13 bases lying between them. CDR3 length: 15 residues. The CDR3 sequence is CASSSGTNYGNTIYF. CDR3 nucleotide sequence: TGTGCCAGCAGCTCCGGGACAAATTATGGAAACACCATATATTTT.

The chain joins TRBV2 to TRBJ1-6; a possible D gene is TRBD1 (6 bases). The CDR3 consists of 16 residues. Trimming pared 5 bases from V and 3 bases from J, leaving 14 bases between. Germline assignment: CDR1 SNHLY and CDR2 FYNNEI. The CDR3 DNA reads TGTGCCAGCAGTCCGGACAGCCTGGGCTATAATTCACCCCTCCACTTT. Amino acid sequence: CASSPDSLGYNSPLHF.

The chain uses TRBV6-4 and TRBJ1-1; D is perhaps TRBD1 (5 bases). CDR3 length equals 14 residues. Trimming took off 6 bases at V and 4 bases at J, with 15 bases between the two ends. Per germline, CDR1 MRHNA and CDR2 SNTAGT. The CDR3, as DNA: TGTGCCAGCAGCAAGACGGGACTCACCACTGAAGCTTTCTTT. It codes for CASSKTGLTTEAFF.

V usage is TRBV7-2 and J usage is TRBJ1-2, with TRBD1 matching over 9 bases. Losses at the gene ends were 5 bases for V and 0 bases for J; bases not matched to a gene: 4. CDR1 SGHTA and CDR2 FQGNSA come from the germline V gene. The CDR3 has 15 residues. CDR3 sequence (DNA): TGTGCCAGCAGCCTAAGACAGGGGGCTAACTATGGCTACACCTTC. The encoded protein is CASSLRQGANYGYTF.

The chain employs TRBV18 and TRBJ1-6; D call uncertain. The length of the CDR3 is 13 residues. Germline loops: CDR1 KGHSH, CDR2 LQKENI. V was cut by 8 bases and J by 0 bases, with 5 bases left in between. The CDR3 DNA follows: TGTGCCAGCCGGAGCTCCTATAATTCACCCCTCCACTTT. Protein: CASRSSYNSPLHF.

This clone was observed a single time. The chain couples TRBV28 to TRBJ2-5; 10 nucleotides align to TRBD2. V lost 10 bases to trimming and J lost 0 bases; unmatched junction nucleotides: 11. The length of the CDR3 is 16 residues. Germline CDR1 reads MDHEN; CDR2 reads SYDVKM. This chain's CDR3 is CATKTHSGRYQETQYF. For the CDR3, the DNA is TGTGCCACCAAAACCCATAGCGGGAGGTACCAAGAGACCCAGTACTTC.